This TCR beta chain was identified in a study of blood T cell repertoires in COVID-19. Study overall: T cells, B-cell-depleted T cells, or PBMCs supplied cDNA or gDNA.

V lost 2 bases and J 0 bases, leaving 8 bases between the germline ends. The CDR3 extends over 15 amino acids. CDR1 and CDR2 (germline): ENHRY, SYGVKD. Authors' processing steps: Quantification of nucleated cells was approximated via reference gene primer amplification. Produced via immunoSEQ multiplex PCR; TCRdb's table is partial and in-frame only. The V and J calls and clone size are taken from that table; D and trimming were inferred from the DNA. This table holds 250,000 or so clones, 80% to 90% found once. The sample was peripheral blood. The rearrangement uses TRBV10-3 and TRBJ2-1; D is unresolved. The clonotype originates from a woman aged 25 to 39 with active or convalescent COVID-19. The CDR3 spells CAISEELFSYNEQFF. Written as DNA, the CDR3 is TGTGCCATCAGTGAGGAGTTATTCTCCTACAATGAGCAGTTCTTC.